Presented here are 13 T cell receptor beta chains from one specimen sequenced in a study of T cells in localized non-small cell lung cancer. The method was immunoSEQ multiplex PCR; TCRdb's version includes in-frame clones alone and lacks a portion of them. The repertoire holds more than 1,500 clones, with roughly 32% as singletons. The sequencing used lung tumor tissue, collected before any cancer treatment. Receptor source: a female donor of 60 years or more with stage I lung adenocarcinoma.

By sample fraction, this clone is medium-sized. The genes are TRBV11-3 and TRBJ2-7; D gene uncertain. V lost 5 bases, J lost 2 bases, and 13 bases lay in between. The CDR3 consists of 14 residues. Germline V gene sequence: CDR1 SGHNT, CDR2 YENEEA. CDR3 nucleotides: TGTGCCAGCAGCCCCCCCCGGGCCCCCTACGAGCAGTACTTC. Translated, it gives CASSPPRAPYEQYF.

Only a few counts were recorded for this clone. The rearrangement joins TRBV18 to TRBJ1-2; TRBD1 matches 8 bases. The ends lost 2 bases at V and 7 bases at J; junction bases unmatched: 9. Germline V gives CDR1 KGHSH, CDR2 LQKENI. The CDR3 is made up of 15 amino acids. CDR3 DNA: TGTGCCAGCTCACCAGCCCCCACGGGACAGGTTGGCTACACCTTC. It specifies CASSPAPTGQVGYTF.

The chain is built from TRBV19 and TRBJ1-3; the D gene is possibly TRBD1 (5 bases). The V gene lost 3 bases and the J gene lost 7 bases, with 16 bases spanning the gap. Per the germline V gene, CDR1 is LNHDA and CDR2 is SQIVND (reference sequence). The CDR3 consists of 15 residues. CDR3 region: CASSIPSGQRNTIYF. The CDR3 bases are TGTGCCAGTAGTATCCCCTCAGGGCAGCGGAACACCATATATTTT.

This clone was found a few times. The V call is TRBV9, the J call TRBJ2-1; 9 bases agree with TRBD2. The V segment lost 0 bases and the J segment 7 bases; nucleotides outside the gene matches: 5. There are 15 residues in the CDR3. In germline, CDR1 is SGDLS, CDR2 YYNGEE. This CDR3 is CASSVGSLAGNEQFF. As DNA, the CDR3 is TGTGCCAGCAGCGTAGGTAGCCTAGCGGGAAATGAGCAGTTCTTC. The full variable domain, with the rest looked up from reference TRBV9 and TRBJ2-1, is DSGVTQTPKHLITATGQRVTLRCSPRSGDLSVYWYQQSLDQGLQFLIQYYNGEERAKGNILERFSAQQFPDLHSELNLSSLELGDSALYFCASSVGSLAGNEQFFGPGTRLTVL.

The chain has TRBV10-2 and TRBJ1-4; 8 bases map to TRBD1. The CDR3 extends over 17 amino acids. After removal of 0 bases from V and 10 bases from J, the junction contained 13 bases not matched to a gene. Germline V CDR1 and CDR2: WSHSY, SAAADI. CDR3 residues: CASSESMSRTGRGKLFF. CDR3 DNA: TGCGCCAGCAGTGAGTCGATGTCCCGGACAGGGAGGGGAAAACTGTTTTTT.

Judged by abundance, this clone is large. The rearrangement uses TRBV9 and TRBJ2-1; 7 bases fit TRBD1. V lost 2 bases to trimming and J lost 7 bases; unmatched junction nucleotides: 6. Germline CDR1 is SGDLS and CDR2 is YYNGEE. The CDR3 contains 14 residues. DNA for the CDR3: TGTGCCAGCAGCGTTCTCGGGACAGCTAATGAGCAGTTCTTC. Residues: CASSVLGTANEQFF.

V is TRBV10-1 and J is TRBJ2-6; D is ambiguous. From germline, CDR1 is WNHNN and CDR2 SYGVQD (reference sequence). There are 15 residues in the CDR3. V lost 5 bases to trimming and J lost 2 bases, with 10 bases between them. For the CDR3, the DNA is TGCGCCAGCAGTCCTAGTGGGACTGGGGCCAACGTCCTGACTTTC. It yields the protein CASSPSGTGANVLTF.

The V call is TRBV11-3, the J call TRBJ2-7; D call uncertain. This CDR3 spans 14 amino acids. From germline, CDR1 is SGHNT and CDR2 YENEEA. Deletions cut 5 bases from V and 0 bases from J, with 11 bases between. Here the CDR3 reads CASSPGGSSYEQYF. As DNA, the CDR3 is TGTGCCAGCAGCCCCGGCGGTAGCTCCTACGAGCAGTACTTC.

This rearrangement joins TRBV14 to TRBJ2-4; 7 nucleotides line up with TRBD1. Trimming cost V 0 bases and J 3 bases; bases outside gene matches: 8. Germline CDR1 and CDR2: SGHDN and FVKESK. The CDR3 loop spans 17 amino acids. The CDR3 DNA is TGTGCCAGCAGCCAAGAATCGTTGGGGACAGTCAAAAACATTCAGTACTTC. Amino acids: CASSQESLGTVKNIQYF. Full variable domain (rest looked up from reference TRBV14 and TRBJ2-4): EAGVTQFPSHSVIEKGQTVTLRCDPISGHDNLYWYRRVMGKEIKFLLHFVKESKQDESGMPNNRFLAERTGGTYSTLKVQPAELEDSGVYFCASSQESLGTVKNIQYFGAGTRLSVL.

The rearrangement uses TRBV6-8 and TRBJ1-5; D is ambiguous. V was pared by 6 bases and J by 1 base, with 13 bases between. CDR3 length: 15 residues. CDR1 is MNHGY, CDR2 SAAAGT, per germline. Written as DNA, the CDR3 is TGTGCCAGCAGCGCGGCCCCTATCAGCAATCAGCCCCAGCATTTT. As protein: CASSAAPISNQPQHF.

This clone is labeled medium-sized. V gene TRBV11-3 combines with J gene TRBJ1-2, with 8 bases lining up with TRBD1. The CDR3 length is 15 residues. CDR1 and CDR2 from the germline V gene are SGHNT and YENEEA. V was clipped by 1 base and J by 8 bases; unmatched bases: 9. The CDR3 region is CASSLGAQGADGYTF. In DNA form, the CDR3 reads TGTGCCAGCAGCTTAGGTGCTCAGGGGGCGGACGGCTACACCTTC.

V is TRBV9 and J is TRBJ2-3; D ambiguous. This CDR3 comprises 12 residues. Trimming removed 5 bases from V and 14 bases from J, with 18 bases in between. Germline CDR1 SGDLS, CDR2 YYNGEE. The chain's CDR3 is CASSEAPPLTYF. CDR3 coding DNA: TGTGCCAGCAGTGAAGCTCCACCCCTGACGTATTTT.

The CDR3 region is CASSFPLTGATENTIYF. The CDR3 DNA sequence: TGTGCCAGCAGTTTCCCATTGACAGGGGCGACGGAAAACACCATATATTTT. This chain uses TRBV9 with TRBJ1-3; 8 nucleotides line up with TRBD1. This CDR3 spans 17 amino acids. Germline V gene lookup returns CDR1 SGDLS and CDR2 YYNGEE. V gave up 5 bases and J gave up 6 bases; unmatched junction bases: 16. The entire variable domain, with the rest obtained from reference TRBV9 and TRBJ1-3, is as follows: DSGVTQTPKHLITATGQRVTLRCSPRSGDLSVYWYQQSLDQGLQFLIQYYNGEERAKGNILERFSAQQFPDLHSELNLSSLELGDSALYFCASSFPLTGATENTIYFGEGSWLTVV.